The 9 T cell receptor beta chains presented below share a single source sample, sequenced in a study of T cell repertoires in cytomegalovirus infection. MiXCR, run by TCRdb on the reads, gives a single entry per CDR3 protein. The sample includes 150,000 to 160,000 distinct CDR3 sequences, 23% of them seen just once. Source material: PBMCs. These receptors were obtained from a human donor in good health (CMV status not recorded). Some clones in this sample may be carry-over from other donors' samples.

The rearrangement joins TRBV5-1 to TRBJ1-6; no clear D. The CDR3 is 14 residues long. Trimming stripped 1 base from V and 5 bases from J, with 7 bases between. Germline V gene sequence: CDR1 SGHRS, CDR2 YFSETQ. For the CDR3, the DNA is TGCGCCAGCAGCTTGAGGGAAAATAATTCACCCCTCCACTTT. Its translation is CASSLRENNSPLHF.

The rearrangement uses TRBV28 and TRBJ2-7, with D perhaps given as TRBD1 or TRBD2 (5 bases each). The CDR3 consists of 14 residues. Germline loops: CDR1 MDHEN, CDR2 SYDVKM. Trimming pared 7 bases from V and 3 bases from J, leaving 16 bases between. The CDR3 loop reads CASTSDGTDYEQYF. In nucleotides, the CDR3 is TGTGCCAGCACCAGCGACGGGACGGACTACGAGCAGTACTTC. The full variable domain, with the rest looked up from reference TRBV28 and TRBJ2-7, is DVKVTQSSRYLVKRTGEKVFLECVQDMDHENMFWYRQDPGLGLRLIYFSYDVKMKEKGDIPEGYSVSREKKERFSLILESASTNQTSMYLCASTSDGTDYEQYFGPGTRLTVT.

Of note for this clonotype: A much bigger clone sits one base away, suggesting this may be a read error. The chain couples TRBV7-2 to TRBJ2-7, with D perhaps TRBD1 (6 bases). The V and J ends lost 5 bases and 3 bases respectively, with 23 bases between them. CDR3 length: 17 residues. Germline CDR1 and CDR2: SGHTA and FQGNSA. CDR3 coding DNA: TGTGCCAGCAGCCCCTCAAGACCCCGAGGCAGGGGCTACGAGCAGTACTTC. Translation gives CASSPSRPRGRGYEQYF.

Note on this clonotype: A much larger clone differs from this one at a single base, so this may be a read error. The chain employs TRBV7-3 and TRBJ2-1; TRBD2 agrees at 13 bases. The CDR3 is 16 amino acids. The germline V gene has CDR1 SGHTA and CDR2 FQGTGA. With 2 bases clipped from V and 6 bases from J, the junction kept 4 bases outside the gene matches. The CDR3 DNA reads TGTGCCAGCAGCTTAGAAGGACTAGCGGGGGTCAATGAGCAGTTCTTC. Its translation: CASSLEGLAGVNEQFF.

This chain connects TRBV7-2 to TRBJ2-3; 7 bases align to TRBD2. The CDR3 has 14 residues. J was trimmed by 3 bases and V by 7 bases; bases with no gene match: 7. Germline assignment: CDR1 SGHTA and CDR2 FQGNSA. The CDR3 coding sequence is TGTGCCAGCACCGGACTAGTTCAGACAGATACGCAGTATTTT. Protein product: CASTGLVQTDTQYF.

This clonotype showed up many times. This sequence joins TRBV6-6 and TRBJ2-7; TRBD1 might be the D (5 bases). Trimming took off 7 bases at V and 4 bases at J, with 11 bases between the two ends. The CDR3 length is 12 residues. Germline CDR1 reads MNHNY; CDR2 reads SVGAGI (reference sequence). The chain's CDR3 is CASTPGRYEQYF. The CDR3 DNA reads TGTGCCAGCACCCCAGGGCGATACGAGCAGTACTTC.

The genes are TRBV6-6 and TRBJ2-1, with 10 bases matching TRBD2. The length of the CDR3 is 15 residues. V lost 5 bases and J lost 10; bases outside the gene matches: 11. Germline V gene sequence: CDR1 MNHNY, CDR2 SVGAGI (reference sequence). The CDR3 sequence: CASSPQGSGRAEQFF. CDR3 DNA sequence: TGTGCCAGCAGTCCCCAAGGGAGCGGGAGGGCAGAGCAGTTCTTC.

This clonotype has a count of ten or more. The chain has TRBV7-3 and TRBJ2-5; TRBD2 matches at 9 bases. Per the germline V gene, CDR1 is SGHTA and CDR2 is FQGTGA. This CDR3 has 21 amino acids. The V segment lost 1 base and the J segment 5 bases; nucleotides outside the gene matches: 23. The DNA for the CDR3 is TGTGCCAGCAGCTTAATACATCAGAGGATTGGAGCGGGAGGAAGAGGGGAGACCCAGTACTTC. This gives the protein CASSLIHQRIGAGGRGETQYF.

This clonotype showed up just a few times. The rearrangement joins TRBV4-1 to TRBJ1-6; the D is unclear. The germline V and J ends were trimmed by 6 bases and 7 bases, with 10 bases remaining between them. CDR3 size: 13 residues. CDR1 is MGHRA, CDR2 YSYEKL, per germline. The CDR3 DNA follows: TGCGCCAGCAGGACCGTTCCGAATTCACCCCTCCACTTT. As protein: CASRTVPNSPLHF.